The clone carrying this T cell receptor beta chain was counted between two and nine times. No antigen is known for it. The data originate from a study of T cells after yellow fever vaccination. Study summary: The fractions with low cell numbers were processed using SMART-Seq v4 Ultra Low Input. Study-level findings and limits: Most primary-vaccination clones reappeared after the booster (approximately 95% CD4, about 90% CD8).

The CDR3 has 17 amino acids. The junction had 5 bases not matched to a gene; V was cut back by 1 base and J by 5 bases. The germline gives CDR1 LGHDT, CDR2 YNNKEL (reference sequence). TCR cDNA was made by 5'RACE template switching, adding a universal primer site and UMIs. Via MiXCR, TCRdb re-called the 5' RACE reads, giving one row per CDR3 protein. The sample has about 120,000 distinct CDR3 sequences, about 8.8% seen once; the top ten hold about two fifths. The rearrangement joins TRBV3-1 to TRBJ2-5; 15 nucleotides line up with TRBD2. This receptor was taken from a man aged 18-30 years who received the YFV17D yellow fever vaccine. Specimen: CD8+ T cells sorted from PBMCs, collected on the day of the yellow fever booster vaccination. CDR3 protein: CASSQGGTSGGLETQYF. DNA of the CDR3: TGTGCCAGCAGCCAAGGCGGGACTAGCGGGGGGTTGGAGACCCAGTACTTC.